The present TCR beta chain was sequenced within a study of blood T cell repertoires in COVID-19. About the study: From the United States, Italy and Spain came samples of acute and convalescent COVID-19. Sources were T cells, B-cell-depleted T cells, or PBMCs; the material itself was cDNA or gDNA.

The CDR3 contains 15 residues. Looked up from germline, CDR1 is MNHNY and CDR2 is SVGAGI (reference sequence). The J segment lost 5 bases and the V segment lost 4 bases, leaving 7 bases of the junction unmatched. Per the original methods: Reference gene primer amplification yielded estimated nucleated cell counts. Profiled with immunoSEQ multiplex PCR; TCRdb holds only in-frame clones, not every one. Clone size and the V and J calls come from that table; the DNA yielded D and trimming. The sample comprises 75,000 to 90,000 clones, around nine tenths of which are singletons, and roughly 6.1% rests with the top ten.

The V gene is TRBV6-6, the J gene TRBJ1-5; 8 positions agree with TRBD1. The sequenced material came from peripheral blood. This TCR was recovered from a human donor in a cohort sampled during active COVID-19. The CDR3 spells CASSLFRGPDQPQHF. CDR3 coding DNA: TGTGCCAGCAGTTTGTTCAGGGGGCCCGATCAGCCCCAGCATTTT.